The source of this T cell receptor (beta chain) is a study of blood T cell repertoires in COVID-19 (TCRdb year 2020). About the study as a whole: Samples covering the acute and convalescent phases of COVID-19 were provided by collaborators in the United States, Italy and Spain. The prospective study material was composed of cDNA or gDNA derived from T cells, B-cell-depleted T cells, or PBMCs. The dataset comprised deeply sampled blood TCRbeta repertoires from subjects exposed to, actively infected with, or recovered from COVID-19. The repertoires were released in a freely available public database intended as a resource for research on the immune response to SARS-CoV-2. The samples were drawn from two sources: the first 160 participants of the ongoing ImmuneRACE study, and fewer than 1,500 subjects contributed by 6 global collaborators. The sample metadata nearly always contained a de-identified subject ID, COVID-19 status, age in years and sex. Where HLA class I and class II types were available, the types were taken from metadata supplied by the sample provider, not from assay-based typing.

This clone was seen only once. This receptor's antigen is unknown. Base qualities are not recorded, but no much larger clone differs from it by a single base. Overall study outcomes, separate from this receptor: The amount of clinical and demographic metadata varied by source and participant and was provided uncurated.

TCRbeta CDR3 regions were amplified from genomic DNA by means of the immunoSEQ Assay, a bias-controlled multiplex PCR. The authors' pipeline ran thus. The number of nucleated cells in each sample was estimated from the amplification of reference gene primers within the assay. To quantify the absolute abundance of each unique TCRbeta CDR3 rearrangement, sequence reads were collapsed and filtered. For each sample, productive Simpson clonality was calculated as the square root of Simpson's diversity index across productive rearrangements. In its TCRdb copy, this immuneACCESS table keeps in-frame sequences only and misses some clones. Where compared with another copy, unresolved V genes explain less than half of these, and the others have no known cause. V and J calls plus clone size are reproduced from that table; the DNA served to infer D and trimming. For this sample the table gives over 95,000 clones, of which around 84% were detected only once. Of the sample, around an eighth is held by the ten largest clones.

The collaborating institutions used their own protocols to collect whole blood in K2EDTA tubes. For TCRbeta analysis, collaborators shipped samples in one of three forms: frozen whole blood, isolated PBMCs, or DNA extracted from either of those sample types. V and J lose 1 base and 10 bases, and a span of 17 bases separates them. The CDR3 runs 15 amino acids, cysteine and phenylalanine included. Solely the CDR3 DNA is kept, with 45 bases framed from the first base. CDR1 SGHTA and CDR2 FQGNSA were looked up in the germline V gene. Sequenced sample: peripheral blood. This chain joins TRBV7-2 to TRBJ2-1; TRBD2 is possibly the D segment (7 matching bases). The sequence came from a human donor in a cohort sampled during active COVID-19. The nucleotides read TGTGCCAGCAGCTTAGACCCGGGGGGCCGGAGAGAGCAGTTCTTC. Translated, this is CASSLDPGGRREQFF.